These 10 T cell receptor beta chains came from one sample sequenced in a study of Graves' ophthalmopathy and Graves' hyperthyroidism. RNA served as the template for amplifying TCR beta CDR3 regions. Amplification began with first-round RT-PCR using HTBI primers, then second-round multiplex PCR was performed. TCRdb reanalysed the multiplex PCR reads using MiXCR and keeps one entry per CDR3 protein. The sample includes 620,000 or so distinct CDR3 sequences, 22% of them seen just once. Sequences were obtained from peripheral blood. Receptors originate from a woman in her late teens or twenties with stable Graves' hyperthyroidism. Some clones in this sample may be carry-over from other donors' samples.

The chain carries TRBV18 and TRBJ1-2, with 12 nucleotides matching TRBD1. The CDR3 loop spans 16 amino acids. Germline V gene data show CDR1 as KGHSH and CDR2 as LQKENI. J lost 8 bases, V lost 2 bases, and 9 bases had no gene match. The CDR3 here is CASSPLPGQGASGYTF. The CDR3 nucleotides read TGTGCCAGCTCACCATTACCGGGACAGGGGGCTAGCGGCTACACCTTC. The complete variable domain, with remaining parts taken from reference TRBV18 and TRBJ1-2, reads NAGVMQNPRHLVRRRGQEARLRCSPMKGHSHVYWYRQLPEEGLKFMVYLQKENIIDESGMPKERFSAEFPKEGPSILRIQQVVRGDSAAYFCASSPLPGQGASGYTFGSGTRLTVV.

Many counts were recorded for this clonotype. CDR3 nucleotide sequence: TGTGCCAGCAGTTCTCACAGGTTAAATAGCAATCAGCCCCAGCATTTT. As protein: CASSSHRLNSNQPQHF. The chain is built from TRBV28 and TRBJ1-5, with D perhaps TRBD1 (5 bases). The CDR3 has 16 residues. Germline V gives CDR1 MDHEN, CDR2 SYDVKM. Between the trimmed V and J ends, which lost 4 bases and 0 bases, there was a span of 13 bases. Drawing the rest from reference TRBV28 and TRBJ1-5, the complete variable domain is DVKVTQSSRYLVKRTGEKVFLECVQDMDHENMFWYRQDPGLGLRLIYFSYDVKMKEKGDIPEGYSVSREKKERFSLILESASTNQTSMYLCASSSHRLNSNQPQHFGDGTRLSIL.

The sample holds many counts of this clonotype. This sequence joins TRBV19 and TRBJ1-2, with D possibly matching TRBD1 (6 bases). Trimming removed 3 bases at V and 4 bases at J, with 9 bases between. The CDR3 spans 13 residues. The germline gives CDR1 LNHDA, CDR2 SQIVND (reference sequence). The CDR3 sequence: CASSIGQLYGYTF. CDR3 nucleotides: TGTGCCAGTAGTATCGGACAGCTCTATGGCTACACCTTC.

This clonotype was counted a few times. This may be a read error, as it is one base from a much larger clone. The rearrangement joins TRBV25-1 to TRBJ2-7, with 7 positions matching TRBD2. The CDR3 extends over 16 amino acids. Looked up from germline, CDR1 is MGHDK and CDR2 is SYGVNS. V lost 4 bases and J lost 4; bases outside the gene matches: 13. CDR3 region: CASSGNFLGEGYEQYF. The CDR3 DNA follows: TGTGCCAGCAGTGGGAATTTCTTGGGGGAGGGATACGAGCAGTACTTC.

This clonotype was seen repeatedly, ten times or more. The rearrangement links TRBV28 to TRBJ1-1; D is uncertain. The V and J ends lost 5 bases and 7 bases respectively, with 11 bases between them. From germline, CDR1 is MDHEN and CDR2 SYDVKM. The CDR3 totals 12 residues. The CDR3 is CASSQLGNEAFF. Here the CDR3 DNA reads TGTGCCAGCAGTCAACTAGGTAATGAAGCTTTCTTT. The variable domain in full, completed from reference TRBV28 and TRBJ1-1, reads DVKVTQSSRYLVKRTGEKVFLECVQDMDHENMFWYRQDPGLGLRLIYFSYDVKMKEKGDIPEGYSVSREKKERFSLILESASTNQTSMYLCASSQLGNEAFFGQGTRLTVV.

The chain carries TRBV12-3 or TRBV12-4 and TRBJ2-5, with TRBD2 identical over 15 bases. The V segment lost 5 bases and the J segment 2 bases; nucleotides outside the gene matches: 6. The CDR3 totals 17 residues. CDR3 bases: TGTGCCAGCAGTCCCGGACTAGCGGGGGGGCTACAAGAGACCCAGTACTTC. Its protein is CASSPGLAGGLQETQYF.

Ten or more counts support this clonotype. The V gene is TRBV28, the J gene TRBJ1-1, with 8 positions matching TRBD1. The CDR3 is made up of 14 amino acids. V trimming: 3 bases; J trimming: 10 bases; junction bases outside the gene matches: 10. Per germline, CDR1 MDHEN and CDR2 SYDVKM. For the CDR3, the DNA is TGTGCCAGCAGTTTTGGGCAGGGGGCGCTTAGAGCTTTCTTT. It encodes CASSFGQGALRAFF.

There are many counts of this clonotype. The V and J genes are TRBV15 and TRBJ2-7; 7 nucleotides line up with TRBD1. The CDR3 totals 14 residues. Per the germline V gene, CDR1 is LNHNV and CDR2 is YYDKDF (reference sequence). Losses at the gene ends were 5 bases for V and 2 bases for J; bases not matched to a gene: 6. CDR3 in DNA: TGTGCCACCAGCTCGGGACAGATGACCTACGAGCAGTACTTC. This sequence encodes CATSSGQMTYEQYF.

With respect to this clonotype: It may be a read error: a sequence one base away is much more abundant. The chain couples TRBV20-1 to TRBJ1-2; D perhaps matches TRBD1 (6 bases). This CDR3 is built from 13 residues. CDR1 is DFQATT and CDR2 is SNEGSKA in the germline V gene (reference sequence). Trimming stripped 5 bases from V and 4 bases from J, with 14 bases between. CDR3 region: CSAVQGAIYGYTF. The CDR3 nucleotides read TGCAGTGCTGTACAGGGAGCTATCTATGGCTACACCTTC.

This clonotype has a handful of counts. This sequence joins TRBV20-1 and TRBJ2-7; D is unresolved. There are 13 residues in the CDR3. Germline CDR1 DFQATT, CDR2 SNEGSKA (reference sequence). V was trimmed by 1 base and J by 3 bases, leaving 10 bases between them. The DNA for the CDR3 is TGCAGTGCTAGAGTTGTAGGGTACTACGAGCAGTACTTC. Protein: CSARVVGYYEQYF.